The 27 T cell receptor beta chains presented below share a single source sample, sequenced in a study of cytomegalovirus exposure and HLA in healthy donors. Primers: 60 Vbeta forward and 13 Jbeta reverse. Here immunoSEQ multiplex PCR was the method, and the copy in TCRdb shows in-frame clones only, minus some. The sample records 150,000 to 200,000 clones, around 80% being singletons. Material for sequencing was PBMCs. The receptors were gathered from a man aged 18 to 30 in good health and CMV-seropositive.

The chain has TRBV27 and TRBJ2-7; possible D gene TRBD1, 6 bases. V gave up 5 bases and J gave up 4 bases, with 12 bases separating them. Germline CDR1 MNHEY, CDR2 SMNVEV (reference sequence). The CDR3 spans 13 residues. DNA of the CDR3: TGTGCCAGCAGTAGACAGGATGGGTACGAGCAGTACTTC. It specifies CASSRQDGYEQYF.

This clone was observed a handful of times. This sequence joins TRBV23-1 and TRBJ2-7; D is unclear. TRBV23-1 is filed as an ORF, its function uncertain. Trimming took off 1 base at V and 1 base at J, with 8 bases between the two ends. There are 14 residues in the CDR3. CDR3 region: CASSQWLRSYEQYF. The CDR3 DNA reads TGCGCCAGCAGTCAATGGCTCAGGTCCTACGAGCAGTACTTC.

The chain combines TRBV5-4 with TRBJ1-2; weak D call: TRBD1 (6 bases). Germline loops: CDR1 SGHNT, CDR2 YYREEE (reference sequence). Between the trimmed V and J ends, which lost 3 bases and 1 base, there was a span of 16 bases. CDR3 size: 16 residues. The chain's CDR3 is CASSSTRGPNNYGYTF. The CDR3 DNA reads TGTGCCAGCAGCTCGACCAGGGGACCTAATAACTATGGCTACACCTTC.

The CDR3, as DNA: TGTGCCACCAGCAGAGATCTAGGCAGGGGGCATGGCTACACCTTC. Residues: CATSRDLGRGHGYTF. The chain employs TRBV15 and TRBJ1-2; 8 nucleotides align to TRBD1. V shed 0 bases and J 6 bases; nucleotides not matched to a gene: 6. The V gene's germline CDR1 is LNHNV and CDR2 YYDKDF (reference sequence). The CDR3 is 15 amino acids.

V is TRBV5-1 and J is TRBJ2-3, with 8 bases matching TRBD2. Germline V gene lookup returns CDR1 SGHRS and CDR2 YFSETQ. The CDR3 contains 15 residues. V lost 4 bases and J lost 2; bases outside the gene matches: 6. The CDR3 is CASSQISGATDTQYF. For the CDR3, the DNA is TGCGCCAGCAGCCAGATTAGCGGGGCCACAGATACGCAGTATTTT. The complete variable domain, with remaining parts taken from reference TRBV5-1 and TRBJ2-3, reads KAGVTQTPRYLIKTRGQQVTLSCSPISGHRSVSWYQQTPGQGLQFLFEYFSETQRNKGNFPGRFSGRQFSNSRSEMNVSTLELGDSALYLCASSQISGATDTQYFGPGTRLTVL.

This chain joins TRBV5-4 and TRBJ2-7, with TRBD2 matching 13 bases. V shed 4 bases, J shed 2 bases, and the junction held 6 bases outside the gene matches. Germline V CDR1 and CDR2: SGHNT, YYREEE (reference sequence). The CDR3 loop spans 16 amino acids. CDR3: CASSPGTSGATYEQYF. For the CDR3, the DNA is TGTGCCAGCAGCCCCGGGACTAGCGGGGCTACCTACGAGCAGTACTTC.

The CDR3 nucleotides are TGTGCCAGCAGTGTTAGTGCTTCTACCTACGAGCAGTACTTC. Amino acids: CASSVSASTYEQYF. The chain carries TRBV2 and TRBJ2-7, with no clear D. Germline V gene lookup returns CDR1 SNHLY and CDR2 FYNNEI. This CDR3 is 14 amino acids long. With 4 bases removed from V and 2 bases from J, the gap between germline ends came to 12 bases.

J is TRBJ1-5 and V is TRBV11-2, with D possibly being TRBD1 (5 bases). The ends were cut back, 1 base at V and 0 bases at J, with 7 bases in the middle. Germline V CDR1 and CDR2: SGHAT, FQNNGV. This CDR3 is 15 amino acids long. This CDR3 is CASSLGGVSNQPQHF. CDR3 bases: TGTGCCAGCAGCTTAGGGGGGGTTAGCAATCAGCCCCAGCATTTT.

This clone was seen only a few times. The CDR3 sequence is CASRGLGGNTEAFF. In DNA form, the CDR3 reads TGTGCCAGCAGGGGCCTCGGGGGTAACACTGAAGCTTTCTTT. The chain joins TRBV5-5 to TRBJ1-1; D may be TRBD1 (5 bases). The CDR3 runs 14 residues. With 5 bases removed from V and 2 bases from J, the gap between germline ends came to 13 bases. Germline lookup yields CDR1 SGHKS and CDR2 YYEKEE (reference sequence).

This sequence joins TRBV30 and TRBJ1-5; D is unresolved. The ends were cut back, 4 bases at V and 0 bases at J, with 7 bases in the middle. The CDR3 has 13 amino acids. Per the germline V gene, CDR1 is GTSNPN and CDR2 is SVGIG (reference sequence). The CDR3 region has the DNA TGTGCCTGGACCTCGGGTAGCAATCAGCCCCAGCATTTT. Translation: CAWTSGSNQPQHF. Full variable domain (rest looked up from reference TRBV30 and TRBJ1-5): SQTIHQWPATLVQPVGSPLSLECTVEGTSNPNLYWYRQAAGRGLQLLFYSVGIGQISSEVPQNLSASRPQDRQFILSSKKLLLSDSGFYLCAWTSGSNQPQHFGDGTRLSIL.

The rearrangement uses TRBV10-3 and TRBJ1-3; D is uncertain. Trimming cost V 2 bases and J 1 base, with 9 bases left between them. Germline assignment: CDR1 ENHRY and CDR2 SYGVKD. This CDR3 comprises 15 residues. The chain's CDR3 is CAISEVTDSGNTIYF. CDR3 sequence (DNA): TGTGCCATCAGTGAGGTTACAGATTCTGGAAACACCATATATTTT.

The V call is TRBV5-3, the J call TRBJ1-6, with D possibly matching TRBD1 (6 bases). TRBV5-3 is noted as an ORF with a role that remains uncertain. Between the trimmed V and J ends, which lost 2 bases and 0 bases, there was a span of 12 bases. This CDR3 is built from 17 residues. In DNA, the CDR3 is TGTGCCAGAAGCTTTTCGACAGGACTCTCCTATAATTCACCCCTCCACTTT. The encoded protein is CARSFSTGLSYNSPLHF.

The J gene is TRBJ2-1, the V gene TRBV29-1; perhaps TRBD1 as D (6 bases). The germline CDR1 and CDR2 sequences are SQVTM and ANQGSEA. V was shortened by 5 bases and J by 6 bases, with 20 bases between the two germline ends. The CDR3 has 15 residues. CDR3 in DNA: TGCAGCGTTACCTCCGGGACAAGTCCAGCCAATGAGCAGTTCTTC. It yields the protein CSVTSGTSPANEQFF.

This sequence joins TRBV19 and TRBJ2-2; TRBD1 might be the D (5 bases). Per germline, CDR1 LNHDA and CDR2 SQIVND (reference sequence). Trimming took off 3 bases at V and 1 base at J, with 6 bases between the two ends. The CDR3 is 14 amino acids. CDR3 bases: TGTGCCAGTAGTATCGGACAGAACACCGGGGAGCTGTTTTTT. It is translated as CASSIGQNTGELFF.

This chain joins TRBV19 and TRBJ2-5; 11 bases match TRBD2. The DNA end lines up better with TRBJ2-7; the J call may be wrong. This CDR3 comprises 15 residues. CDR1 and CDR2 (germline): LNHDA, SQIVND (reference sequence). CDR3 nucleotides: TGTGCCAGTAGTACAAGACTAGCGGGATGGTACGAGCAGTACTTC. Encoded protein: CASSTRLAGWYEQYF.

This chain uses TRBV9 with TRBJ2-1, with TRBD2 identical over 7 bases. The length of the CDR3 is 16 residues. V gave up 0 bases and J gave up 0 bases; unmatched junction bases: 3. Germline V gene sequence: CDR1 SGDLS, CDR2 YYNGEE. The CDR3 region is CASSVGGGSSYNEQFF. CDR3 in DNA: TGTGCCAGCAGCGTAGGGGGAGGGAGCTCCTACAATGAGCAGTTCTTC.

V gene TRBV5-6 combines with J gene TRBJ2-2; tentative D call: TRBD1 (5 bases). CDR3 size: 16 residues. V lost 0 bases and J 5 bases, leaving 14 bases between the germline ends. CDR1 and CDR2 from the germline V gene are SGHDT and YYEEEE. CDR3 loop: CASSLALGRGTGELFF. Written as DNA, the CDR3 is TGTGCCAGCAGCTTGGCCCTGGGGCGTGGGACCGGGGAGCTGTTTTTT.

The chain links TRBV5-1 to TRBJ2-5; D might be TRBD2 (5 bases). Trimming cost V 4 bases and J 8 bases, with 9 bases left between them. There are 11 residues in the CDR3. Germline V lookup: CDR1 SGHRS, CDR2 YFSETQ. CDR3 protein: CASSPGDTQYF. In DNA form, the CDR3 reads TGCGCCAGCAGCCCCGGGGATACCCAGTACTTC.

The rearrangement joins TRBV4-3 to TRBJ2-7; 9 bases fit TRBD2. CDR3 size: 14 residues. Germline assignment: CDR1 LGHNA and CDR2 YSLEER. Unmatched junction bases numbered 3, after V lost 0 bases and J lost 6 bases. Written as DNA, the CDR3 is TGCGCCAGCAGCCAAGATCCAGCGGGGGGCGAGCAGTACTTC. Protein product: CASSQDPAGGEQYF.

Concerning this clone: Germline is not matched at one junction end, which may reflect a read error. The rearrangement links TRBV7-9 to TRBJ1-4; 9 nucleotides align to TRBD1. Germline CDR1 and CDR2: SEHNR and FQNEAQ (reference sequence). This CDR3 is 14 amino acids long. The CDR3 reads CSSSRGQGNEKLFF. CDR3 bases: TGTTCCAGCAGCCGGGGACAGGGTAATGAAAAACTGTTTTTT.

The chain couples TRBV4-2 to TRBJ2-2; weak D call: TRBD1 (5 bases). This CDR3 is built from 17 residues. Trimming took 0 bases from V and 5 from J, leaving 16 bases between them. From germline, CDR1 is LGHNA and CDR2 YNFKEQ. The DNA for the CDR3 is TGTGCCAGCAGCCAAGATCATTTGGCAGGGATGACCGGGGAGCTGTTTTTT. Amino acid sequence: CASSQDHLAGMTGELFF.

This CDR3 reads CAWKQNTEAFF. The CDR3 DNA reads TGTGCCTGGAAACAGAACACTGAAGCTTTCTTT. The chain couples TRBV30 to TRBJ1-1, with D unresolved. Deletions cut 4 bases from V and 1 base from J, with 4 bases between. Germline CDR1 is GTSNPN and CDR2 is SVGIG (reference sequence). CDR3 length equals 11 residues. The complete variable domain, with remaining parts taken from reference TRBV30 and TRBJ1-1, reads SQTIHQWPATLVQPVGSPLSLECTVEGTSNPNLYWYRQAAGRGLQLLFYSVGIGQISSEVPQNLSASRPQDRQFILSSKKLLLSDSGFYLCAWKQNTEAFFGQGTRLTVV.

The J gene is TRBJ2-5, the V gene TRBV21-1; TRBD2, the table's D call, was not compared with the DNA. The J call may be wrong; the DNA end is better matched by TRBJ2-7. TRBV21-1 is a documented pseudogene. The CDR3 is 20 residues long. The CDR3 nucleotides are TGTGCCAGCAGCAAATCGATCGGAAGTAGCGGGCTACCTCACTCCTACGAGCAGTACTTC. Protein sequence: CASSKSIGSSGLPHSYEQYF.

The rearrangement uses TRBV4-3 and TRBJ1-1; TRBD1 might be the D (5 bases). Deletions cut 0 bases from V and 4 bases from J, with 9 bases between. Germline V lookup: CDR1 LGHNA, CDR2 YSLEER. The CDR3 spans 14 residues. The chain's CDR3 is CASSQEGRATEAFF. The CDR3 DNA reads as TGCGCCAGCAGCCAAGAAGGCAGGGCCACTGAAGCTTTCTTT.

As to this clone: The CDR3 ends on some other residue instead of the conserved phenylalanine or tryptophan, so this is likely a read error. The DNA for the CDR3 is TGTGCCAGCAGTTTACAGTCCTACTCCTATAATTCACCCCTCCACCTT. It translates to CASSLQSYSYNSPLHL. The chain recombines TRBV6-5 with TRBJ1-6; D is unresolved. The CDR3 loop spans 16 amino acids. Trimming pared 4 bases from V and 0 bases from J, leaving 10 bases between. Germline V gene data show CDR1 as MNHEY and CDR2 as SVGAGI.

The sample holds one count of this clone. The V and J genes are TRBV15 and TRBJ2-5; the D gene is possibly TRBD1 (6 bases). Trimming took 3 bases from V and 5 from J, leaving 13 bases between them. Germline CDR1 is LNHNV and CDR2 is YYDKDF (reference sequence). This CDR3 has 14 amino acids. The CDR3 is CATSRGHLGETQYF. The CDR3 nucleotides are TGTGCCACCAGCAGGGGACATCTAGGGGAGACCCAGTACTTC. Drawing the rest from reference TRBV15 and TRBJ2-5, the complete variable domain is DAMVIQNPRYQVTQFGKPVTLSCSQTLNHNVMYWYQQKSSQAPKLLFHYYDKDFNNEADTPDNFQSRRPNTSFCFLDIRSPGLGDTAMYLCATSRGHLGETQYFGPGTRLLVL.

The chain joins TRBV2 to TRBJ2-7, with 7 positions matching TRBD2. After removal of 1 base from V and 4 bases from J, the junction contained 10 bases not matched to a gene. Germline CDR1 and CDR2: SNHLY and FYNNEI. CDR3 length: 16 amino acids. In DNA form, the CDR3 reads TGTGCCAGCAGTGAAGTACCCCCCGGGGGGTGGTACGAGCAGTACTTC. This encodes CASSEVPPGGWYEQYF. The variable domain in full, with the rest retrieved from reference TRBV2 and TRBJ2-7, is EPEVTQTPSHQVTQMGQEVILRCVPISNHLYFYWYRQILGQKVEFLVSFYNNEISEKSEIFDDQFSVERPDGSNFTLKIRSTKLEDSAMYFCASSEVPPGGWYEQYFGPGTRLTVT.